This TCR beta chain is drawn from a study of control samples from healthy donors and cancer patients. Germline V gives CDR1 GTSNPN, CDR2 SVGIG (reference sequence). The CDR3 is 15 residues long. Trimming removed 2 bases at V and 3 bases at J, with 11 bases between. TCRdb's copy holds only in-frame clones and misses some; the assay was immunoSEQ multiplex PCR. The sample consists of approximately 97,000 clones, almost 90% of them appearing once. The V gene is TRBV30, the J gene TRBJ1-6; D ambiguous. The sequenced material came from blood. The source is a man aged 30 to 39 in good health. The CDR3, as DNA: TGTGCCTGGAGTCCCCCGGGAGTCTATAATTCACCCCTCCACTTT. This gives the protein CAWSPPGVYNSPLHF.